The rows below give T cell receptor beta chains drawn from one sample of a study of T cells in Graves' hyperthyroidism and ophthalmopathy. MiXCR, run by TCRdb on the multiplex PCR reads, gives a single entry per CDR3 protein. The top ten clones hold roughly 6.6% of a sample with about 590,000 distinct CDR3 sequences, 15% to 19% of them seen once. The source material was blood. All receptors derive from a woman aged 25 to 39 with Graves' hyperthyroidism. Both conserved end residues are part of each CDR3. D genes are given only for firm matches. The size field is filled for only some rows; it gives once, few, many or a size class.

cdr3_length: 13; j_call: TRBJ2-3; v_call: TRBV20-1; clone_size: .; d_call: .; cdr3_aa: CSARDAFTDTQYF; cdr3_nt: TGCAGTGCTAGAGATGCCTTCACAGATACGCAGTATTTT
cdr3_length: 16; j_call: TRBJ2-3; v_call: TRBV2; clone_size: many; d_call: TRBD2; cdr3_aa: CASSELAGGGTDTQYF; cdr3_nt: TGTGCCAGCAGTGAACTAGCGGGAGGGGGGACAGATACGCAGTATTTT
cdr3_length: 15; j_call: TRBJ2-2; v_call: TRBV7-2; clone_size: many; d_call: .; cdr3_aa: CASSTTSSETGELFF; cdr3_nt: TGTGCCAGCAGCACTACATCTAGCGAGACCGGGGAGCTGTTTTTT
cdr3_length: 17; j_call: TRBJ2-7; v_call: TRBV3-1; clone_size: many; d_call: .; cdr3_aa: CASSPPWGGGLIYEQYF; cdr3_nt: TGTGCCAGCAGCCCCCCCTGGGGAGGGGGCCTAATCTACGAGCAGTACTTC
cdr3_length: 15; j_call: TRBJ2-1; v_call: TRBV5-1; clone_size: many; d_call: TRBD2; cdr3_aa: CASSLTAGEGNEQFF; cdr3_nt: TGCGCCAGCAGCTTGACTGCGGGAGAGGGAAATGAGCAGTTCTTC
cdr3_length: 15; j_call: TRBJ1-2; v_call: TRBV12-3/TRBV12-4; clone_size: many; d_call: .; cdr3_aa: CASSLAASPMGGYTF; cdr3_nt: TGTGCCAGCAGTTTAGCGGCAAGTCCCATGGGTGGCTACACCTTC
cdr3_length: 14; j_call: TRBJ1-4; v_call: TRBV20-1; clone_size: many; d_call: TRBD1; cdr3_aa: CSAPEPGGFEKLFF; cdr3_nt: TGCAGTGCCCCGGAGCCAGGGGGTTTTGAAAAACTGTTTTTT
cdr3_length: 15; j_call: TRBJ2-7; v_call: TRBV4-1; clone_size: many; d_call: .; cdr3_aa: CASSHNREATYEQYF; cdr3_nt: TGCGCCAGCAGCCACAACAGGGAGGCCACCTACGAGCAGTACTTC
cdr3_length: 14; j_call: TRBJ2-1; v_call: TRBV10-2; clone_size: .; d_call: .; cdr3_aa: CASSDPDRSNEQFF; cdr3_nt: TGCGCCAGCAGTGACCCAGACCGATCCAATGAGCAGTTCTTC
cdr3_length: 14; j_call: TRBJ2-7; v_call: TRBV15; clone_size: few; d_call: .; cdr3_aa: CATSRDPDSSEQYF; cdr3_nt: TGTGCCACCAGCAGAGACCCCGATTCGAGCGAGCAGTACTTC
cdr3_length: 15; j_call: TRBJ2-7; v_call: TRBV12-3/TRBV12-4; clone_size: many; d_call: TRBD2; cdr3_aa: CASSSGTNYYIEQYF; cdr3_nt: TGTGCCAGCAGCTCCGGGACTAACTACTACATCGAGCAGTACTTC
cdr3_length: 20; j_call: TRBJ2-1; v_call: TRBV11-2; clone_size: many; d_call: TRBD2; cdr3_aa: CASSLGVWVRPSGVYNEQFF; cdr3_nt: TGTGCCAGCAGCTTAGGAGTCTGGGTAAGGCCCAGCGGGGTATACAATGAGCAGTTCTTC
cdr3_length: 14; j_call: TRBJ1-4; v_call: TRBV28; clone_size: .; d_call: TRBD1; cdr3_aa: CASSTTGDEEKLFF; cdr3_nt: TGTGCCAGCAGTACGACAGGGGATGAGGAAAAACTGTTTTTT
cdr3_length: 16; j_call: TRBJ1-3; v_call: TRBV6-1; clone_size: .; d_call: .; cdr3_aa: CASSEVEGHSGNTIYF; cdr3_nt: TGTGCCAGCAGTGAAGTGGAGGGCCACTCTGGAAACACCATATATTTT
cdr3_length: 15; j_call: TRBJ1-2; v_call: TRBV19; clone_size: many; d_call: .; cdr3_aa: CASSPLNQANYGYTF; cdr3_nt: TGTGCCAGTAGTCCACTCAATCAAGCTAACTATGGCTACACCTTC
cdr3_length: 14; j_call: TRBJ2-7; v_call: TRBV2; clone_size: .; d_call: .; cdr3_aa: CASNQLTSGYEQYF; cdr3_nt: TGTGCCAGCAATCAATTGACTAGTGGCTACGAGCAGTACTTC
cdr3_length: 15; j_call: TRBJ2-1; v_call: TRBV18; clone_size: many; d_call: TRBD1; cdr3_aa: CASSPPGQPYNEQFF; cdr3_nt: TGTGCCAGCTCACCTCCGGGACAGCCTTATAATGAGCAGTTCTTC
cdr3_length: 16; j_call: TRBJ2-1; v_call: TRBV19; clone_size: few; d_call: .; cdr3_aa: CASSIVGIGGISEQFF; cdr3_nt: TGTGCCAGTAGTATAGTGGGGATCGGCGGAATTAGTGAGCAGTTCTTC
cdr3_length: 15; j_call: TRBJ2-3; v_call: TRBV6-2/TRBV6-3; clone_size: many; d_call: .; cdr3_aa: CASSDLSGATDTQYF; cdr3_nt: TGTGCCAGCAGCGACCTTTCGGGAGCTACAGATACGCAGTATTTT
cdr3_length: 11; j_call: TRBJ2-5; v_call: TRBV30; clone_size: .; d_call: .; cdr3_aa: CASTTSETQYF; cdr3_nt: TGTGCCAGTACCACCTCAGAGACCCAGTACTTC
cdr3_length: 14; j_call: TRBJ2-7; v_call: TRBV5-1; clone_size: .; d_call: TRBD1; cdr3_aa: CASSAGTDSYEQYF; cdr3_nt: TGTGCCAGCAGCGCCGGGACAGACTCCTACGAGCAGTACTTC
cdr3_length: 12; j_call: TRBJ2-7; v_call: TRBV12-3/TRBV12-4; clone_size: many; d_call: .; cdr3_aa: CASSSRDSEQYF; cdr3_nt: TGTGCCAGCAGTAGCCGGGACTCGGAGCAGTACTTC
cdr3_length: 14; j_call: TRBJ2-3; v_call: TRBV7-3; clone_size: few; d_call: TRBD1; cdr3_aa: CASSRRGQGDTQYF; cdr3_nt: TGTGCCAGCAGCCGCCGAGGACAGGGCGATACGCAGTATTTT
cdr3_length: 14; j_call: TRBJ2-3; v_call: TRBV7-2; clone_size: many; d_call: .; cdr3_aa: CASRREWSTDTQYF; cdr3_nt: TGTGCCAGCAGAAGGGAGTGGAGCACAGATACGCAGTATTTT
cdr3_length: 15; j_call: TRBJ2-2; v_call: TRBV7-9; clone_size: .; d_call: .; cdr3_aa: CASSLVTGSTGELLF; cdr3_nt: TGTGCCAGCAGCTTAGTCACGGGGTCCACCGGGGAGCTGCTTTTT
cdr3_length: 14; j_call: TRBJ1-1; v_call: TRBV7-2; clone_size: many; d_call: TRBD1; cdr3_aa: CASSATGVRTEAFF; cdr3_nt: TGTGCCAGCAGCGCGACAGGGGTGAGGACTGAAGCTTTCTTT
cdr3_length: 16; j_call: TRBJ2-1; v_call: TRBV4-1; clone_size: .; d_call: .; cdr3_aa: CASSLYGQGGGNEQFF; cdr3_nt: TGCGCCAGCAGCCTGTACGGGCAGGGGGGTGGCAATGAGCAGTTCTTC
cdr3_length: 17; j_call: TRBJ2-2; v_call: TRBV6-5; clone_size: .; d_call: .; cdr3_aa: CASSYVPPRPNTGELFF; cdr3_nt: TGTGCCAGCAGTTACGTGCCCCCTAGACCGAACACCGGGGAGCTGTTTTTT
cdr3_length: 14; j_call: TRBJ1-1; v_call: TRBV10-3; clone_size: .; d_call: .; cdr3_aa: CAINGAGLNTEAFF; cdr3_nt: TGTGCCATCAATGGCGCCGGATTGAACACTGAAGCTTTCTTT
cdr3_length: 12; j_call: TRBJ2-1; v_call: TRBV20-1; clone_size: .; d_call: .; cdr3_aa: CSASEGAETQFF; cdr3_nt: TGCAGTGCTAGCGAGGGAGCCGAGACCCAGTTCTTC
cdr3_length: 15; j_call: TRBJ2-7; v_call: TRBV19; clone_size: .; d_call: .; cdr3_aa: CASSIRARGPYEQYF; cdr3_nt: TGTGCCAGTAGTATCCGGGCCAGGGGACCCTACGAGCAGTACTTC